This TCR beta chain was retrieved from a study of human T cells and chemical hapten exposure. Points from the study as a whole: Every donor had alopecia, and their immune response may therefore differ from healthy people's.

TCRdb analysed the RACE reads with MiXCR anew, one entry per CDR3 protein. The sample shows 150,000 to 200,000 distinct CDR3 sequences, around 15% of them seen only once. Time point specified: patch test 1, 2 weeks after DPC sensitization. Treatment reported: therapeutic diphenylcyclopropenone sensitization with weekly scalp DPC. Unmatched junction bases numbered 8, after V lost 6 bases and J lost 4 bases. Germline CDR1 and CDR2: SQVTM and ANQGSEA. CDR3 length: 13 residues. This clonotype came up many times. Its antigen is currently unknown. The V gene is TRBV29-1, the J gene TRBJ1-1; 7 nucleotides line up with TRBD1. The source material was whole blood, sampled in connection with sensitization to the hapten diphenylcyclopropenone (DPC). The receptor was derived from a woman aged 25 to 39 with alopecia areata. Some clones in this sample may be carry-over from other donors' samples. CDR3 residues: CSVGTGVGTEAFF. The CDR3, as DNA: TGCAGCGTGGGAACAGGGGTGGGCACTGAAGCTTTCTTT.